This T cell receptor (beta chain) was recovered during a study of blood T cell repertoires in COVID-19. Germline assignment: CDR1 MDHEN and CDR2 SYDVKM. CDR3 length equals 16 residues. With 4 bases clipped from V and 2 bases from J, the junction kept 6 bases outside the gene matches. Measured with immunoSEQ multiplex PCR; TCRdb has only the in-frame clones, and not every one. This table holds about 32,000 clones, approximately 83% found once. This clone was observed a handful of times. The J gene is TRBJ1-5, the V gene TRBV28; 9 bases fit TRBD1. Specimen: peripheral blood. The TCR was taken from a woman at least 80 years old with active or convalescent COVID-19. CDR3 protein: CASSSLTGGGNQPQHF. CDR3 sequence (DNA): TGTGCCAGCAGTTCCTTGACAGGGGGAGGCAATCAGCCCCAGCATTTT. The full variable domain, completed using reference TRBV28 and TRBJ1-5, is DVKVTQSSRYLVKRTGEKVFLECVQDMDHENMFWYRQDPGLGLRLIYFSYDVKMKEKGDIPEGYSVSREKKERFSLILESASTNQTSMYLCASSSLTGGGNQPQHFGDGTRLSIL.